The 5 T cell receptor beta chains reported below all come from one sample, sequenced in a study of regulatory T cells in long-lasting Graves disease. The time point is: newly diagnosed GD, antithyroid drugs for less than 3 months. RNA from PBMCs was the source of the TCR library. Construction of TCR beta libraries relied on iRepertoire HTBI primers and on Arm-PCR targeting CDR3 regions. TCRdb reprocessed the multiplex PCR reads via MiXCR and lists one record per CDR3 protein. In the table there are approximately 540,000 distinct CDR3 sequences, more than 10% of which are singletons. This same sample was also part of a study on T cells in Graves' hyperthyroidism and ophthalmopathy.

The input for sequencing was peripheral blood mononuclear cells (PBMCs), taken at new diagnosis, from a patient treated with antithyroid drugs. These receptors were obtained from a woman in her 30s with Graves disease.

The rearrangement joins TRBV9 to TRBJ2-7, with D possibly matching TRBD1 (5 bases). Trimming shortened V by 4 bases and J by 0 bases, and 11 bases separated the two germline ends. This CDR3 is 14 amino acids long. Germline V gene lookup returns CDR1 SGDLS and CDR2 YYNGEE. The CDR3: CASSLRVNSYEQYF. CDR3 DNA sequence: TGTGCCAGCAGCCTCAGGGTGAACTCCTACGAGCAGTACTTC.

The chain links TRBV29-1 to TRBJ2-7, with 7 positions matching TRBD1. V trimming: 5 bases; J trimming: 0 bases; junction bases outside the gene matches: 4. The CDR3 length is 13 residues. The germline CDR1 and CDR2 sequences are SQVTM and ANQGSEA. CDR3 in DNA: TGCAGCGTTATGACAGGGAGCTCCTACGAGCAGTACTTC. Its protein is CSVMTGSSYEQYF.

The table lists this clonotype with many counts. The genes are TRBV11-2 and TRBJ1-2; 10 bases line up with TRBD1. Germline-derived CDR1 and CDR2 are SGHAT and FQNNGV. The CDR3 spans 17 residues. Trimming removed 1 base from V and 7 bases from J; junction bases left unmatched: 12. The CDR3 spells CASSLGPTGGRVSGYTF. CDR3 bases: TGTGCCAGCAGCTTAGGTCCGACAGGGGGCAGGGTGTCTGGCTACACCTTC.

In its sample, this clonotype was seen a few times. CDR3 sequence reads: CASSKDRINTEAFF. DNA of the CDR3: TGTGCCAGCAGCAAAGACAGGATTAACACTGAAGCTTTCTTT. The V call is TRBV7-9, the J call TRBJ1-1, with D possibly TRBD1 on 6 matching bases. With 5 bases removed from V and 2 bases from J, the gap between germline ends came to 12 bases. This CDR3 has 14 residues. Germline V gene data show CDR1 as SEHNR and CDR2 as FQNEAQ (reference sequence).

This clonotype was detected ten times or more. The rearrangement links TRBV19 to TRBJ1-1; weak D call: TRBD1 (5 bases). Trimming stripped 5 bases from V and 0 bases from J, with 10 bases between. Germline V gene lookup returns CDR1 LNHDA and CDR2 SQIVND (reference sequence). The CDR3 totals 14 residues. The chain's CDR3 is CASSRGYMNTEAFF. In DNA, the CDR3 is TGTGCCAGTAGTCGGGGGTACATGAACACTGAAGCTTTCTTT.